This T cell receptor (beta chain) derives from a study of shared clonotypes between healthy human individuals. Study context: CD4 naive cells filled three plates per donor, CD4 memory three, CD8 naive two and CD8 memory one. Findings and limits, study-wide: The study's rarefaction showed incomplete sorted-subset sequencing despite large depth. A small donor pool kept down the genetic and exposure-history diversity that was represented.

The V segment lost 3 bases and the J segment 5 bases; nucleotides outside the gene matches: 6. The CDR3 has 16 residues. Germline V lookup: CDR1 SGHRS, CDR2 YFSETQ. Naive CD8 cells were CD45RO-negative, positively selected for CCR7, excluding terminally differentiated effector memory CD45RA+ cells. As to this clone: Its antigen is not known.

Source study methods: Junction-only immunoSEQ sequences carried no quality scores, so filtering differed. TCRdb keeps only in-frame clones here, not all; method: immunoSEQ multiplex PCR. D and trimming come from the DNA, and the V and J calls and clone size come from that table. Among about 820,000 clones listed, 80% to 95% were seen once. The TCR was taken from a man younger than 40 in good health. Sequences were obtained from naive CD8+ T cells sorted from blood. The chain has TRBV5-1 and TRBJ2-1; 12 nucleotides match TRBD2. The CDR3 is CASSSLTSGSDNEQFF. In DNA, the CDR3 is TGCGCCAGCAGCTCCCTGACTAGCGGGAGTGACAATGAGCAGTTCTTC.